The clone carrying this T cell receptor (beta chain) was seen only once. The record originates from a study of Ad26.COV2.S vaccination and SARS-CoV-2 variants. TCRdb keeps only in-frame clones here, not all; method: immunoSEQ multiplex PCR. Of some 420,000 clones listed, more than 75% were seen once; the top ten hold 3.5% to 4%. The germline V gene has CDR1 SGDLS and CDR2 YYNGEE. The CDR3 is 20 amino acids. Trimming removed 0 bases from V and 5 bases from J; junction bases left unmatched: 14. Treatment indicated: 15 to 20 received Ad26.COV2.S at low or high dose, single or two shots; 5 received placebo; per-sample allocation not given. Sampling happened 63 days after the first vaccine or placebo injection.

This sample comprised peripheral blood, obtained in a trial of Ad26.COV2.S vaccine versus placebo. The rearrangement links TRBV9 to TRBJ2-3, with TRBD2 matching 14 bases. This receptor was obtained from a person aged 18-60 years who received the Ad26.COV2.S COVID-19 vaccine or a placebo. The CDR3 coding sequence is TGTGCCAGCAGCGTAGCTAGGACTAGCGGGGGGCCAGGCAGACGAGATACGCAGTATTTT. Amino acid sequence: CASSVARTSGGPGRRDTQYF.